These 28 T cell receptor beta chains originate from one sample sequenced in a study of cytotoxic CD8 clonotypes in ibrutinib-treated CLL. Assay used: immunoSEQ multiplex PCR; TCRdb lists only in-frame clones, some missing. This sample carries 150,000 or so clones, 80% of them seen once, and the ten largest clones take about 7.6%. The sequences come from PBMCs, collected after 36 months of ibrutinib treatment. These receptors originate from a human donor with chronic lymphocytic leukemia.

The chain recombines TRBV7-2 with TRBJ1-3; D gene ambiguous. Germline V gene data show CDR1 as SGHTA and CDR2 as FQGNSA. This CDR3 contains 14 residues. Trimming shortened V by 5 bases and J by 0 bases, and 8 bases separated the two germline ends. CDR3 protein: CASSRIASGNTIYF. CDR3 nucleotides: TGTGCCAGCAGCCGTATAGCCTCTGGAAACACCATATATTTT.

This clone came up once. J is TRBJ2-7 and V is TRBV6-6; 7 bases agree with TRBD2. Per germline, CDR1 MNHNY and CDR2 SVGAGI (reference sequence). With V trimmed by 6 bases and J by 3 bases, 11 bases remained unmatched. CDR3 length: 15 residues. The CDR3 bases are TGTGCCAGCAGCAAGGACACGGCGGGGGACTACGAGCAGTACTTC. Translated: CASSKDTAGDYEQYF.

V gene TRBV2 combines with J gene TRBJ2-1; D gene ambiguous. The V gene lost 5 bases and the J gene lost 6 bases, with 11 bases spanning the gap. CDR3 length: 13 residues. Germline CDR1 is SNHLY and CDR2 is FYNNEI. Here the CDR3 reads CASSSLPGNEQFF. The CDR3, as DNA: TGTGCCAGCAGTTCCTTGCCGGGCAATGAGCAGTTCTTC.

This chain connects TRBV2 to TRBJ2-1; D ambiguous. Germline values: CDR1 SNHLY, CDR2 FYNNEI. This CDR3 has 15 amino acids. Trimming shortened V by 1 base and J by 4 bases, and 11 bases separated the two germline ends. CDR3 nucleotide sequence: TGTGCCAGCAGTGAAGAGGTTAGCTATTACAATGAGCAGTTCTTC. Translated: CASSEEVSYYNEQFF.

The chain's CDR3 is CASSRQISADTQYF. The CDR3 DNA reads TGTGCCAGCAGTCGGCAAATTTCAGCAGATACGCAGTATTTT. The chain uses TRBV6-1 and TRBJ2-3; D ambiguous. Germline lookup yields CDR1 MNHNS and CDR2 SASEGT. This CDR3 contains 14 residues. The germline V and J ends were trimmed by 5 bases and 4 bases, with 13 bases remaining between them.

The chain couples TRBV2 to TRBJ2-7; 7 bases are a match to TRBD2. Unmatched junction bases numbered 15, after V lost 7 bases and J lost 9 bases. The CDR3 extends over 14 amino acids. CDR1 is SNHLY and CDR2 is FYNNEI in the germline V gene. In DNA form, the CDR3 reads TGTGCCAGCATGGAACCTAGCGGATTCCCTCGGCAGTACTTC. It is translated as CASMEPSGFPRQYF.

This clone is a singleton in its sample. The genes are TRBV7-9 and TRBJ2-1; D remains ambiguous. Trimming took off 2 bases at V and 7 bases at J, with 12 bases between the two ends. The CDR3 has 14 residues. The germline gives CDR1 SEHNR, CDR2 FQNEAQ (reference sequence). The CDR3 reads CASSLSTGRNEQFF. The CDR3 region has the DNA TGTGCCAGCAGCTTATCAACCGGACGAAATGAGCAGTTCTTC.

The chain uses TRBV7-9 and TRBJ2-5; TRBD1 might be the D (5 bases). With 4 bases removed from V and 2 bases from J, the gap between germline ends came to 20 bases. The germline V gene encodes CDR1 SEHNR and CDR2 FQNEAQ (reference sequence). CDR3 length: 17 amino acids. The CDR3 protein is CASSSPLRTTSQETQYF. The CDR3 DNA reads as TGTGCCAGCAGCTCCCCTCTACGGACAACCTCTCAAGAGACCCAGTACTTC.

This clone was observed a single time. This rearrangement joins TRBV11-3 to TRBJ2-2; D may be TRBD1 (6 bases). V lost 5 bases, J lost 1 base, and 8 bases lay in between. The CDR3 has 14 residues. CDR1 is SGHNT and CDR2 is YENEEA in the germline V gene. CDR3 nucleotides: TGTGCCAGCAGCCTCAGGGGGAACACCGGGGAGCTGTTTTTT. It codes for CASSLRGNTGELFF.

V is TRBV10-3 and J is TRBJ1-1; D may be TRBD1 (6 bases). Between the trimmed V and J ends, which lost 6 bases and 1 base, there was a span of 12 bases. CDR3 size: 14 residues. CDR1 ENHRY and CDR2 SYGVKD come from the germline V gene. The CDR3 sequence: CAISRAGANTEAFF. Written as DNA, the CDR3 is TGTGCCATCAGCAGAGCGGGGGCGAACACTGAAGCTTTCTTT.

The CDR3 bases are TGCGCCAGCAGCCAGAGTACCGGGACTAGCACAGATACGCAGTATTTT. Translation gives CASSQSTGTSTDTQYF. The genes are TRBV4-1 and TRBJ2-3; tentatively, D is TRBD2 (6 bases). CDR1 MGHRA and CDR2 YSYEKL come from the germline V gene. CDR3 length: 16 amino acids. V dropped 3 bases and J dropped 0 bases, with 13 bases sitting between them.

To note about this clone: This sample includes further DNA sequences coding for the same CDR3. The chain's CDR3 is CASSLGDQPQHF. The CDR3 DNA follows: TGTGCCAGCAGCTTAGGTGATCAGCCCCAGCATTTT. The gene calls are TRBV7-9 and TRBJ1-5, with D uncertain. The V gene lost 1 base and the J gene lost 5 bases, with 3 bases spanning the gap. The CDR3 runs 12 residues. Germline lookup yields CDR1 SEHNR and CDR2 FQNEAQ (reference sequence).

This clone showed up just a few times. The rearrangement uses TRBV6-5 and TRBJ1-2; unclear D gene. V lost 2 bases and J lost 2, with 12 bases in between. Looked up from germline, CDR1 is MNHEY and CDR2 is SVGAGI. This CDR3 is 15 amino acids long. CDR3 in amino acids: CASSYGTAYNYGYTF. In nucleotides, the CDR3 is TGTGCCAGCAGTTACGGCACGGCGTACAACTATGGCTACACCTTC.

The CDR3 is CASSASGSGEKLFF. The CDR3 nucleotides read TGCGCCAGCAGTGCTTCAGGGAGCGGTGAAAAACTGTTTTTT. The chain joins TRBV10-1 to TRBJ1-4; the D gene is possibly TRBD1 (5 bases). CDR3 length: 14 residues. Germline V gene sequence: CDR1 WNHNN, CDR2 SYGVQD (reference sequence). Trimming removed 4 bases at V and 7 bases at J, with 13 bases between.

This clone was seen only a few times. V gene TRBV29-1 combines with J gene TRBJ1-4; D gene ambiguous. This CDR3 has 11 amino acids. Germline V gene data show CDR1 as SQVTM and CDR2 as ANQGSEA. Trimming shortened V by 5 bases and J by 8 bases, and 9 bases separated the two germline ends. The CDR3 DNA is TGCAGCGTTCGACCCGGGGAAAAACTGTTTTTT. It translates to CSVRPGEKLFF.

DNA for the CDR3: TGTGCCAGCAGTGAAGCATCGGCAGAATTAAATGGCTACACCTTC. It is translated as CASSEASAELNGYTF. The rearrangement joins TRBV2 to TRBJ1-2; D uncertain. This CDR3 comprises 15 residues. V was trimmed by 0 bases and J by 6 bases, leaving 14 bases between them. CDR1 SNHLY and CDR2 FYNNEI come from the germline V gene. Full variable domain (missing parts from reference TRBV2 and TRBJ1-2): EPEVTQTPSHQVTQMGQEVILRCVPISNHLYFYWYRQILGQKVEFLVSFYNNEISEKSEIFDDQFSVERPDGSNFTLKIRSTKLEDSAMYFCASSEASAELNGYTFGSGTRLTVV.

The chain is built from TRBV2 and TRBJ2-5, with TRBD2 matching 7 bases. The germline V gene encodes CDR1 SNHLY and CDR2 FYNNEI. V trimming: 5 bases; J trimming: 3 bases; junction bases outside the gene matches: 6. The CDR3 is 14 residues long. This chain's CDR3 is CASSTTSREETQYF. DNA for the CDR3: TGTGCCAGCAGTACGACTAGCAGAGAAGAGACCCAGTACTTC. Combining the CDR3 with reference TRBV2 and TRBJ2-5 gives the whole variable domain EPEVTQTPSHQVTQMGQEVILRCVPISNHLYFYWYRQILGQKVEFLVSFYNNEISEKSEIFDDQFSVERPDGSNFTLKIRSTKLEDSAMYFCASSTTSREETQYFGPGTRLLVL.

The chain has TRBV2 and TRBJ1-6, with 7 bases that match TRBD1. CDR1 SNHLY and CDR2 FYNNEI come from the germline V gene. CDR3 size: 12 residues. V trimming: 6 bases; J trimming: 11 bases; junction bases outside the gene matches: 4. The CDR3 nucleotides read TGTGCCAGCAGATATACAGGGGCACCCCTCCACTTT. Translated: CASRYTGAPLHF.

The V and J genes are TRBV5-1 and TRBJ1-6, with D perhaps TRBD1 (6 bases). Germline V gives CDR1 SGHRS, CDR2 YFSETQ. This CDR3 comprises 16 residues. Deletions cut 2 bases from V and 8 bases from J, with 17 bases between. CDR3 in DNA: TGCGCCAGCAGCTTAGATCCTGGGACATCCCATTCACCCCTCCACTTT. Its protein product is CASSLDPGTSHSPLHF.

The chain links TRBV28 to TRBJ1-5; 9 nucleotides match TRBD1. The CDR3 spans 15 residues. Trimming removed 1 base from V and 5 bases from J; junction bases left unmatched: 3. Germline values: CDR1 MDHEN, CDR2 SYDVKM. The CDR3 loop is CASSLYRGRYQPQHF. The CDR3 region has the DNA TGTGCCAGCAGTTTATACAGGGGGCGATATCAGCCCCAGCATTTT. The variable domain in full, with the rest retrieved from reference TRBV28 and TRBJ1-5, is DVKVTQSSRYLVKRTGEKVFLECVQDMDHENMFWYRQDPGLGLRLIYFSYDVKMKEKGDIPEGYSVSREKKERFSLILESASTNQTSMYLCASSLYRGRYQPQHFGDGTRLSIL.

This clone turned up a few times. The V gene is TRBV19, the J gene TRBJ1-2, with TRBD1 matching 12 bases. This CDR3 has 15 residues. In germline, CDR1 is LNHDA, CDR2 SQIVND (reference sequence). V was pared by 3 bases and J by 3 bases, with 2 bases of the junction left unmatched. The CDR3 sequence: CASSMGTGGDYGYTF. CDR3 DNA: TGTGCCAGTAGTATGGGGACAGGGGGCGACTATGGCTACACCTTC.

The chain combines TRBV5-1 with TRBJ2-5, with D tentatively TRBD1 (8 bases). The CDR3 runs to 16 residues. V was clipped by 0 bases and J by 1 base, with 13 bases between them. Germline V CDR1 and CDR2: SGHRS, YFSETQ. CDR3 sequence: CASSLDYRGGQETQYF. Written as DNA, the CDR3 is TGCGCCAGCAGCTTGGATTACAGGGGGGGCCAAGAGACCCAGTACTTC.

The rearrangement joins TRBV15 to TRBJ2-3, with D unresolved. Germline V gene lookup returns CDR1 LNHNV and CDR2 YYDKDF (reference sequence). CDR3 length: 16 amino acids. The ends were cut back, 0 bases at V and 9 bases at J, with 19 bases in the middle. CDR3 amino acids: CATSRDLQVLLGTQYF. The CDR3 coding sequence is TGTGCCACCAGCAGAGATCTTCAGGTACTCTTAGGAACGCAGTATTTT.

V usage is TRBV6-5 and J usage is TRBJ2-7; 10 positions agree with TRBD2. The ends lost 7 bases at V and 7 bases at J; junction bases unmatched: 7. From germline, CDR1 is MNHEY and CDR2 SVGAGI. The CDR3 totals 13 residues. CDR3 sequence reads: CASTPSGSKEQYF. CDR3 coding DNA: TGTGCCAGCACTCCTAGCGGGAGTAAGGAGCAGTACTTC.

The rearrangement links TRBV5-1 to TRBJ1-1, with a weak D call TRBD1 (5 bases). The CDR3 runs to 12 residues. The germline V gene encodes CDR1 SGHRS and CDR2 YFSETQ. V was cut by 5 bases and J by 11 bases, with 16 bases left in between. The CDR3, as DNA: TGCGCCAGCAGTGTATTGGGGCTTGAGGCTTTCTTT. This gives the protein CASSVLGLEAFF.

The chain links TRBV27 to TRBJ2-2; TRBD1 might be the D (6 bases). Germline V gene lookup returns CDR1 MNHEY and CDR2 SMNVEV (reference sequence). Trimming took 0 bases from V and 6 from J, leaving 20 bases between them. The length of the CDR3 is 18 residues. The CDR3 loop reads CASSLSPHFGTQAGELFF. Written as DNA, the CDR3 is TGTGCCAGCAGTTTATCCCCACACTTCGGGACACAGGCCGGGGAGCTGTTTTTT.

The CDR3 DNA reads TGTGCTACAGCAGCGAAGCGGGGAAATTACGAGCAGTACTTC. It translates to CATAAKRGNYEQYF. The chain carries TRBV5-4 and TRBJ2-7; 7 positions match TRBD2. The CDR3 totals 14 residues. Germline values: CDR1 SGHNT, CDR2 YYREEE (reference sequence).

V is TRBV5-1 and J is TRBJ2-2; D is perhaps TRBD2 (5 bases). CDR3 length: 15 residues. With 2 bases removed from V and 0 bases from J, the gap between germline ends came to 8 bases. Germline lookup yields CDR1 SGHRS and CDR2 YFSETQ. The chain's CDR3 is CASSLTRANTGELFF. The DNA of the CDR3 is TGCGCCAGCAGCTTAACGCGGGCGAACACCGGGGAGCTGTTTTTT.